These 20 T cell receptor beta chains originate from one sample sequenced in a study of blood T cell repertoires in COVID-19 (dated by TCRdb to 2018 to 2020). Libraries were prepared through the immunoSEQ multiplex PCR assay. TCRdb took this table from immuneACCESS and kept in-frame rearrangements with V and J called. Such tables lack part of the clones; where checked against another copy, unresolved V genes explain under half of the gap, and the rest is unexplained. This sample comprises about 240,000 clones, more than 70% of them detected only once. The ten largest make up roughly an eighth of the sample. Sequenced: peripheral blood. These receptors came from a man older than 75 with acute or convalescent COVID-19.

The chain recombines TRBV7-9 with TRBJ2-1; TRBD1 agrees at 7 bases. V was pared by 4 bases and J by 7 bases, with 10 bases of the junction left unmatched. Germline lookup yields CDR1 SEHNR and CDR2 FQNEAQ (reference sequence). The CDR3 runs 15 residues. CDR3 coding DNA: TGTGCCAGCAGCTCGGGACAGCCCCCTTGGAATGAGCAGTTCTTC. Its translation: CASSSGQPPWNEQFF.

As to this clone: Different DNA sequences within this sample yield the same CDR3. The chain carries TRBV4-2 and TRBJ2-2, with D unclear. Germline V gene lookup returns CDR1 LGHNA and CDR2 YNFKEQ. This CDR3 contains 12 residues. V lost 1 base and J lost 5, with 2 bases in between. CDR3 amino acids: CASSQATGELFF. The CDR3 DNA follows: TGTGCCAGCAGCCAAGCAACCGGGGAGCTGTTTTTT.

The count of this clone is one. The J gene is TRBJ1-2, the V gene TRBV4-2, with D possibly TRBD1 on 6 matching bases. Germline V gene lookup returns CDR1 LGHNA and CDR2 YNFKEQ. The CDR3 contains 16 residues. Trimming removed 0 bases from V and 3 bases from J, with 14 bases in between. Written as DNA, the CDR3 is TGTGCCAGCAGCCAAGATGGGGGGGGCATCGACTATGGCTACACCTTC. Protein: CASSQDGGGIDYGYTF.

V usage is TRBV11-3 and J usage is TRBJ2-5; 7 nucleotides line up with TRBD2. This CDR3 spans 15 amino acids. After removal of 5 bases from V and 4 bases from J, the junction contained 10 bases not matched to a gene. The germline V gene encodes CDR1 SGHNT and CDR2 YENEEA. The CDR3 here is CASSSSGWGGETQYF. The CDR3 DNA reads TGTGCCAGCAGCAGCTCTGGGTGGGGGGGAGAGACCCAGTACTTC.

This chain links TRBV24-1 with TRBJ1-2; 8 bases match TRBD1. The germline V gene has CDR1 KGHDR and CDR2 SFDVKD. Trimming at V came to 4 bases and at J to 7 bases, leaving 4 bases not matched to a gene. CDR3 length equals 13 residues. CDR3 loop: CATSDPGQGGYTF. CDR3 nucleotides: TGTGCCACCAGTGACCCCGGACAGGGTGGCTACACCTTC.

A single count supports this clone. The chain couples TRBV2 to TRBJ1-5; 8 bases agree with TRBD1. The V segment lost 5 bases and the J segment 2 bases; nucleotides outside the gene matches: 5. The CDR3 totals 15 residues. CDR1 and CDR2 (germline): SNHLY, FYNNEI. This CDR3 is CASSRQGTGNQPQHF. The CDR3 DNA follows: TGTGCCAGCAGTAGACAGGGGACGGGCAATCAGCCCCAGCATTTT.

The chain joins TRBV5-1 to TRBJ1-1, with D possibly matching TRBD1 (5 bases). Trimming pared 4 bases from V and 6 bases from J, leaving 16 bases between. The length of the CDR3 is 14 residues. CDR1 is SGHRS and CDR2 is YFSETQ in the germline V gene. CDR3 amino acids: CASSVGASWSEAFF. In DNA form, the CDR3 reads TGCGCCAGCAGCGTAGGGGCTTCTTGGTCTGAAGCTTTCTTT.

This clone was seen a few times. J is TRBJ1-5 and V is TRBV6-5; a possible D gene is TRBD1 (6 bases). Trimming shortened V by 7 bases and J by 1 base, and 14 bases separated the two germline ends. Germline CDR1 reads MNHEY; CDR2 reads SVGAGI. The CDR3 is 15 amino acids. CDR3 DNA: TGTGCCAGCAAGCAGGGTCAGGGGAGCAATCAGCCCCAGCATTTT. Its protein product is CASKQGQGSNQPQHF.

This rearrangement joins TRBV9 to TRBJ2-7; 7 bases align to TRBD1. The CDR3 extends over 14 amino acids. Trimming cost V 3 bases and J 5 bases; bases outside gene matches: 8. CDR1 and CDR2 from the germline V gene are SGDLS and YYNGEE. CDR3 coding DNA: TGTGCCAGCAGCGAGGGGGCTAGAGTCCACGAGCAGTACTTC. It translates to CASSEGARVHEQYF.

For this clone: The junction and the germline gene differ at one end; a read error may be behind it. The rearrangement joins TRBV6-5 to TRBJ1-6; D ambiguous. Germline values: CDR1 MNHEY, CDR2 SVGAGI. The CDR3 sequence is 14 residues long. DNA for the CDR3: TGTGCCAGCAGTTACACGAACTATGATTCACCCCTCCACTTT. Its translation is CASSYTNYDSPLHF.

The rearrangement links TRBV24-1 to TRBJ1-1; 9 bases match TRBD1. Trimming took 0 bases from V and 0 from J; bases not matched to a gene: 1. This CDR3 spans 16 amino acids. Germline values: CDR1 KGHDR, CDR2 SFDVKD. The DNA of the CDR3 is TGTGCCACCAGTGATTTGGGGGACAGGGTGAACACTGAAGCTTTCTTT. This gives the protein CATSDLGDRVNTEAFF.

The CDR3 nucleotides are TGTGCCAGCAGTATGTCCAGGACAGGTGAGCAGTTCTTC. Translating gives CASSMSRTGEQFF. The V and J genes are TRBV27 and TRBJ2-1; 7 bases align to TRBD1. CDR1 and CDR2 (germline): MNHEY, SMNVEV (reference sequence). Unmatched junction bases numbered 7, after V lost 5 bases and J lost 9 bases. The CDR3 sequence is 13 residues long.

The V and J genes are TRBV19 and TRBJ1-3, with TRBD1 identical over 7 bases. The CDR3 covers 14 residues. V trimming: 5 bases; J trimming: 5 bases; junction bases outside the gene matches: 6. The germline V gene has CDR1 LNHDA and CDR2 SQIVND (reference sequence). The CDR3, as DNA: TGTGCCAGTAGTGACCAGGGGGGAAGAAACACCATATATTTT. Translation: CASSDQGGRNTIYF.

The V call is TRBV10-2, the J call TRBJ1-1; D may be TRBD1 (5 bases). The V gene's germline CDR1 is WSHSY and CDR2 SAAADI. V was pared by 0 bases and J by 1 base, with 12 bases between. The CDR3 has 16 amino acids. This CDR3 is CASSESSGWENTEAFF. CDR3 nucleotides: TGCGCCAGCAGTGAGTCCTCAGGGTGGGAGAACACTGAAGCTTTCTTT.

The rearrangement joins TRBV2 to TRBJ1-3; no reliable D call. The length of the CDR3 is 12 residues. V was cut by 6 bases and J by 6 bases, with 9 bases left in between. Looked up from germline, CDR1 is SNHLY and CDR2 is FYNNEI. The CDR3 sequence is CASRTQPNTIYF. CDR3 bases: TGTGCCAGCAGGACTCAGCCAAACACCATATATTTT. Looking up the rest from reference TRBV2 and TRBJ1-3 gives the full variable domain: EPEVTQTPSHQVTQMGQEVILRCVPISNHLYFYWYRQILGQKVEFLVSFYNNEISEKSEIFDDQFSVERPDGSNFTLKIRSTKLEDSAMYFCASRTQPNTIYFGEGSWLTVV.

The chain joins TRBV6-5 to TRBJ2-7; D call uncertain. Trimming stripped 10 bases from V and 3 bases from J, with 10 bases between. There are 11 residues in the CDR3. The germline gives CDR1 MNHEY, CDR2 SVGAGI. Here the CDR3 reads CATARSYEQYF. CDR3 nucleotides: TGTGCCACCGCAAGGAGCTACGAGCAGTACTTC.

The rearrangement joins TRBV11-2 to TRBJ2-7; D remains unclear. The V gene lost 4 bases and the J gene lost 3 bases, with 4 bases spanning the gap. Germline CDR1 is SGHAT and CDR2 is FQNNGV. The CDR3 sequence is 11 residues long. CDR3 DNA: TGTGCCAGCAGCTCCCACTACGAGCAGTACTTC. Translation gives CASSSHYEQYF.

Concerning this clone itself: The sample holds other DNA sequences that translate to the same CDR3. V gene TRBV27 combines with J gene TRBJ1-5; D may be TRBD1 (5 bases). The CDR3 spans 14 residues. The V end lost 2 bases, the J end lost 4 bases, and 9 bases lay between the germline ends. Per the germline V gene, CDR1 is MNHEY and CDR2 is SMNVEV (reference sequence). CDR3 bases: TGTGCCAGCAGTTTACGGCCAGGGAATCAGCCCCAGCATTTT. This codes for CASSLRPGNQPQHF.

The rearrangement joins TRBV15 to TRBJ1-2, with D possibly matching TRBD1 (5 bases). This CDR3 comprises 16 residues. V was shortened by 0 bases and J by 4 bases, with 15 bases between the two germline ends. Germline V gives CDR1 LNHNV, CDR2 YYDKDF (reference sequence). This CDR3 is CATSRDWEGISYGYTF. DNA for the CDR3: TGTGCCACCAGCAGAGATTGGGAGGGGATTAGCTATGGCTACACCTTC.

This chain connects TRBV9 to TRBJ2-2; possibly TRBD1 for D (5 bases). The V gene lost 4 bases and the J gene lost 3 bases, with 16 bases spanning the gap. The CDR3 has 16 residues. Germline CDR1 reads SGDLS; CDR2 reads YYNGEE. The CDR3 spells CASSSSTVSHTGELFF. In DNA, the CDR3 is TGTGCCAGCAGCTCCTCGACAGTCAGCCACACCGGGGAGCTGTTTTTT.